A selection of T cell receptor beta chains follows, all from one sample in a study of blood T cell repertoires in COVID-19. The protocol was immunoSEQ multiplex PCR, while the TCRdb copy is restricted to in-frame clones and leaves out a portion. The sample has approximately 97,000 clones; 81% are singletons. The sample taken for sequencing was peripheral blood. Receptors were obtained from a man in his 60s with acute or convalescent COVID-19. Both conserved end residues are part of each CDR3. The D gene is left open where the match is weak. The size field is filled for only some rows; it gives once, few, many or a size class.

J gene: TRBJ2-1
D gene: NA
clone size: NA
V gene: TRBV3-1/TRBV3-2
CDR3 DNA: TGTGCCAGCAGCCATTGGCGGACTACCTACAATGAGCAGTTCTTC
CDR3 protein: CASSHWRTTYNEQFF

J gene: TRBJ2-7
D gene: TRBD2
clone size: NA
V gene: TRBV5-6
CDR3 DNA: TGTGCCAGCAGCTCCCCGGGACTAACCTACGAGCAGTACTTC
CDR3 protein: CASSSPGLTYEQYF

J gene: TRBJ1-1
D gene: NA
clone size: once
V gene: TRBV27
CDR3 DNA: TGTGCCAGCAGTTTAAATGTGGGAGGCCGTCGCACTTTCTTT
CDR3 protein: CASSLNVGGRRTFF

J gene: TRBJ2-1
D gene: TRBD1
clone size: NA
V gene: TRBV10-3
CDR3 DNA: TGTGCCATCCAGGACAGGGAATCGCAGTTCTTC
CDR3 protein: CAIQDRESQFF

J gene: TRBJ2-1
D gene: NA
clone size: few
V gene: TRBV28
CDR3 DNA: TGTGCCAGCAGCCATCCAATCCGATCACAGGGTAGATCCTACAATGAGCAGTTCTTC
CDR3 protein: CASSHPIRSQGRSYNEQFF

J gene: TRBJ2-7
D gene: TRBD1
clone size: few
V gene: TRBV7-9
CDR3 DNA: TGTGCCAGCAGCTTAACCCAGGGGGCCTACGAGCAGTACTTC
CDR3 protein: CASSLTQGAYEQYF

J gene: TRBJ1-1
D gene: NA
clone size: NA
V gene: TRBV27
CDR3 DNA: TGTGCCAGCAGTTTATCGGGGGCACCTCAATCTCAAGCTTTCTTT
CDR3 protein: CASSLSGAPQSQAFF

J gene: TRBJ2-7
D gene: TRBD1
clone size: NA
V gene: TRBV4-3
CDR3 DNA: TGCGCCAGCAGCCAAATCAGGGGGCTGGGCTACGAGCAGTACTTC
CDR3 protein: CASSQIRGLGYEQYF

J gene: TRBJ2-5
D gene: NA
clone size: NA
V gene: TRBV4-2
CDR3 DNA: TGTGCCAGCAGCCAATTTCCAGGGTCCAACTCCCAGACCCAGTACTTC
CDR3 protein: CASSQFPGSNSQTQYF

J gene: TRBJ2-1
D gene: NA
clone size: once
V gene: TRBV6-2/TRBV6-3
CDR3 DNA: TGTGCCAGCAGTTACTTCTGGGGAGGTAGCAATGAGCAGTTCTTC
CDR3 protein: CASSYFWGGSNEQFF

J gene: TRBJ2-3
D gene: TRBD2
clone size: NA
V gene: TRBV3-1/TRBV3-2
CDR3 DNA: TGTGCCAGCAGCCTAGATAGCGGGGGTACAGATACGCAGTATTTT
CDR3 protein: CASSLDSGGTDTQYF